This entry features one TCR beta chain sequence. What it recognizes is unknown. No patient escaped relapse after autologous stem cell transplantation, and brentuximab vedotin exposure varied. Patients had relapsed/refractory classical Hodgkin lymphoma with complete response, partial response or progressive disease as best response. The data stem from a study of PD-1 blockade in classical Hodgkin lymphoma. Study findings and constraints: Any patient who commenced nivolumab under 1 year after ASCT was excluded. Although disease activity or prior therapy may be involved, causes of the repertoire differences remain undefined.

Repertoires were generated with immunoSEQ multiplex PCR, while TCRdb's copy carries only in-frame clones and drops some. The sample holds 9,500 to 13,000 clones, 70% to 85% seen once. Germline V gene lookup returns CDR1 SGHNT and CDR2 YYREEE (reference sequence). The J segment lost 4 bases and the V segment lost 4 bases, leaving 6 bases of the junction unmatched. This CDR3 is built from 15 residues. The sequence came from a human donor with classical Hodgkin lymphoma. This sequence joins TRBV5-4 and TRBJ2-7; 12 bases align to TRBD2. Sequencing used peripheral blood mononuclear cells (PBMCs), obtained at baseline. In DNA form, the CDR3 reads TGTGCCAGCAGCCACGGACTAGCGGGAATTTACGAGCAGTACTTC. Amino acid sequence: CASSHGLAGIYEQYF.